One and the same sample provided the 16 T cell receptor beta chains below, sequenced in a study of shared clonotypes between healthy human individuals. TCRdb's table, derived via immunoSEQ multiplex PCR, lists solely in-frame clones and lacks some. The data contain some 1,900,000 clones, approximately 95% of them singletons. CD45RO-negative CD8 cells positively selected for CCR7 made up the naive population, which excluded terminally differentiated effector memory CD45RA+ cells. The specimen sequenced was naive CD8+ T cells sorted from blood. The receptors shown here come from a man between 18 and 29 years old in good health.

The chain employs TRBV13 and TRBJ1-2, with TRBD1 identical over 9 bases. Germline CDR1 PRHDT, CDR2 FYEKMQ (reference sequence). CDR3 length: 17 residues. J lost 5 bases, V lost 4 bases, and 14 bases had no gene match. In nucleotides, the CDR3 is TGTGCCAGCAGCTCGGGGGGACTTCCGGACAGGGGATATGGCTACACCTTC. Its protein is CASSSGGLPDRGYGYTF.

In the case of this clone: At the DNA level, this CDR3 is encoded by other sequences in the same sample as well. The J gene is TRBJ2-3, the V gene TRBV11-2; TRBD2 matches at 9 bases. V shed 3 bases, J shed 4 bases, and the junction held 2 bases outside the gene matches. This CDR3 has 14 amino acids. Per germline, CDR1 SGHAT and CDR2 FQNNGV. CDR3 amino acids: CASSFAGGPDTQYF. As DNA, the CDR3 is TGTGCCAGCAGCTTTGCGGGAGGGCCAGATACGCAGTATTTT.

J is TRBJ2-1 and V is TRBV4-1, with 8 nucleotides matching TRBD2. The CDR3 totals 16 residues. The junction had 6 bases not matched to a gene; V was cut back by 0 bases and J by 5 bases. CDR1 MGHRA and CDR2 YSYEKL come from the germline V gene. CDR3: CASSQEAGATNNEQFF. DNA of the CDR3: TGCGCCAGCAGCCAAGAAGCGGGGGCCACGAACAATGAGCAGTTCTTC.

The J gene is TRBJ2-7, the V gene TRBV7-9; the D gene could be TRBD1 or TRBD2 (6 bases each). This CDR3 is built from 17 residues. Trimming took 1 base from V and 3 from J, leaving 19 bases between them. Per the germline V gene, CDR1 is SEHNR and CDR2 is FQNEAQ (reference sequence). The CDR3, as DNA: TGTGCCAGCAGCTTAGAACGTTCTGAGGGGGGACGCTACGAGCAGTACTTC. Protein sequence: CASSLERSEGGRYEQYF.

The chain employs TRBV4-1 and TRBJ1-4, with D perhaps TRBD1 (5 bases). Deletions cut 4 bases from V and 8 bases from J, with 17 bases between. The CDR3 spans 15 residues. Germline V gene lookup returns CDR1 MGHRA and CDR2 YSYEKL. The CDR3 spells CASSPRGAGTEKLFF. The CDR3 DNA follows: TGCGCCAGCAGCCCGCGAGGGGCAGGGACCGAAAAACTGTTTTTT.

Points on this clone: Other DNA sequences in this specimen translate into the identical CDR3. The chain couples TRBV9 to TRBJ2-1, with a possible D match to TRBD1 (6 bases). The CDR3 has 14 amino acids. Germline values: CDR1 SGDLS, CDR2 YYNGEE. Trimming removed 0 bases at V and 4 bases at J, with 8 bases between. The CDR3 spells CASSVGGRYNEQFF. DNA of the CDR3: TGTGCCAGCAGCGTAGGGGGGCGTTACAATGAGCAGTTCTTC. The full variable domain, with the rest looked up from reference TRBV9 and TRBJ2-1, is DSGVTQTPKHLITATGQRVTLRCSPRSGDLSVYWYQQSLDQGLQFLIQYYNGEERAKGNILERFSAQQFPDLHSELNLSSLELGDSALYFCASSVGGRYNEQFFGPGTRLTVL.

The chain employs TRBV5-1 and TRBJ2-7, with TRBD1 matching over 7 bases. The CDR3 totals 18 residues. V lost 3 bases to trimming and J lost 0 bases; unmatched junction nucleotides: 15. CDR1 is SGHRS and CDR2 is YFSETQ in the germline V gene. The CDR3 coding sequence is TGCGCCAGCAGCTCGTTACTTCTCTCGGGACAGTACTCCTACGAGCAGTACTTC. Translating gives CASSSLLLSGQYSYEQYF.

J is TRBJ2-3 and V is TRBV5-1; tentative D call: TRBD2 (5 bases). V was cut by 5 bases and J by 3 bases, with 19 bases left in between. Germline CDR1 and CDR2: SGHRS and YFSETQ. This CDR3 is built from 16 residues. The CDR3: CASRTVSGEGTDTQYF. CDR3 coding DNA: TGCGCCAGCAGAACAGTAAGCGGAGAAGGGACAGATACGCAGTATTTT. The variable domain in full, completed from reference TRBV5-1 and TRBJ2-3, reads KAGVTQTPRYLIKTRGQQVTLSCSPISGHRSVSWYQQTPGQGLQFLFEYFSETQRNKGNFPGRFSGRQFSNSRSEMNVSTLELGDSALYLCASRTVSGEGTDTQYFGPGTRLTVL.

The chain links TRBV10-3 to TRBJ1-1; 7 bases match TRBD1. Trimming took 7 bases from V and 7 from J; bases not matched to a gene: 3. Per germline, CDR1 ENHRY and CDR2 SYGVKD. The CDR3 is 11 residues long. The DNA for the CDR3 is TGTGCCATCACCCAGGGGGTTGAAGCTTTCTTT. Amino acids: CAITQGVEAFF.

V is TRBV11-2 and J is TRBJ2-1; TRBD1 matches 9 bases. The CDR3 spans 17 residues. With V trimmed by 2 bases and J by 2 bases, 7 bases remained unmatched. Germline V gene sequence: CDR1 SGHAT, CDR2 FQNNGV. The CDR3: CASSLLVGTGPYNEQFF. The CDR3 DNA follows: TGTGCCAGCAGCTTACTCGTCGGGACAGGGCCCTACAATGAGCAGTTCTTC.

The genes are TRBV29-1 and TRBJ2-7; no definite D call. The CDR3 loop spans 11 amino acids. V lost 7 bases and J 2 bases, leaving 9 bases between the germline ends. Germline CDR1 reads SQVTM; CDR2 reads ANQGSEA. The CDR3 spells CSASDTYEQYF. Written as DNA, the CDR3 is TGCAGCGCCTCGGATACCTACGAGCAGTACTTC.

This clone was seen just once. The junction differs from germline at one of its ends, possibly a read error. The CDR3: CASSSRQGPILF. CDR3 DNA sequence: TGTGCCAGCAGTTCTAGACAGGGCCCGATCCTCTTC. The chain has TRBV27 and TRBJ2-7, with 7 nucleotides matching TRBD1. The CDR3 loop spans 12 amino acids. The V gene's germline CDR1 is MNHEY and CDR2 SMNVEV (reference sequence).

As regards this clone: This sample includes further DNA sequences coding for the same CDR3. The rearrangement links TRBV19 to TRBJ2-7, with 7 bases identical to TRBD1. The CDR3 contains 14 residues. The V and J ends lost 6 bases and 3 bases, in that order; junction bases with no gene match: 8. The germline gives CDR1 LNHDA, CDR2 SQIVND (reference sequence). In DNA form, the CDR3 reads TGTGCCAGTAGCCCTCTGACAGGGAACTACGAGCAGTACTTC. Translated, it gives CASSPLTGNYEQYF. The variable domain in full, completed from reference TRBV19 and TRBJ2-7, reads DGGITQSPKYLFRKEGQNVTLSCEQNLNHDAMYWYRQDPGQGLRLIYYSQIVNDFQKGDIAEGYSVSREKKESFPLTVTSAQKNPTAFYLCASSPLTGNYEQYFGPGTRLTVT.

The genes are TRBV9 and TRBJ2-7; no reliable D call. CDR3 length equals 13 residues. The germline V gene has CDR1 SGDLS and CDR2 YYNGEE. Trimming removed 3 bases at V and 0 bases at J, with 7 bases between. The CDR3 DNA reads TGTGCCAGCAGCGGACTGGCCTCCTACGAGCAGTACTTC. Translated, it gives CASSGLASYEQYF. Using reference TRBV9 and TRBJ2-7 for the parts outside the CDR3, the full variable domain is DSGVTQTPKHLITATGQRVTLRCSPRSGDLSVYWYQQSLDQGLQFLIQYYNGEERAKGNILERFSAQQFPDLHSELNLSSLELGDSALYFCASSGLASYEQYFGPGTRLTVT.

This clone was observed a single time. As DNA, the CDR3 is TGTGCCAGCAGCGACACAGAGACTAATGAAAAACTGTTTTTT. It yields the protein CASSDTETNEKLFF. This rearrangement joins TRBV9 to TRBJ1-4; D not resolved. The CDR3 contains 14 residues. Germline V lookup: CDR1 SGDLS, CDR2 YYNGEE. V lost 3 bases and J 2 bases, leaving 8 bases between the germline ends.

This clone was seen a single time. The V call is TRBV5-4, the J call TRBJ2-3, with D maybe TRBD2 (7 bases). The CDR3 covers 15 residues. Germline V gene sequence: CDR1 SGHNT, CDR2 YYREEE (reference sequence). Trimming cost V 0 bases and J 2 bases, with 10 bases left between them. The CDR3 DNA reads TGTGCCAGCAGCTTGGAAGGGGGGGCCACAGATACGCAGTATTTT. The encoded protein is CASSLEGGATDTQYF. The full variable domain, with the rest looked up from reference TRBV5-4 and TRBJ2-3, is ETGVTQSPTHLIKTRGQQVTLRCSSQSGHNTVSWYQQALGQGPQFIFQYYREEENGRGNFPPRFSGLQFPNYSSELNVNALELDDSALYLCASSLEGGATDTQYFGPGTRLTVL.